These 18 T cell receptor beta chains came from one sample sequenced in a study of graft-versus-host responses after intestinal transplantation. Their antigens remain unidentified. Profiling relied on immunoSEQ multiplex PCR, and the TCRdb table lists in-frame clones only, not all of them. The sample holds some 90,000 clones, just under 95% seen once. The sample in question was unstimulated CD8+ T cells sorted from spleen or lymph node cells, obtained before transplant. The receptors were gathered from a human donor who was the organ donor for an intestinal transplant.

CDR3 protein: CASSATGSQETQYF. The CDR3, as DNA: TGTGCCAGCAGCGCTACAGGGAGCCAAGAGACCCAGTACTTC. The chain combines TRBV9 with TRBJ2-5, with D perhaps matching TRBD1 (6 bases). Trimming stripped 3 bases from V and 1 base from J, with 10 bases between. The germline CDR1 and CDR2 sequences are SGDLS and YYNGEE. The length of the CDR3 is 14 residues.

The V gene is TRBV7-9, the J gene TRBJ2-6; D call uncertain. V lost 5 bases and J lost 2, with 7 bases in between. Germline loops: CDR1 SEHNR, CDR2 FQNEAQ (reference sequence). CDR3 length: 14 residues. The CDR3 protein is CASSRVTGANVLTF. Written as DNA, the CDR3 is TGTGCCAGCAGCCGGGTGACTGGGGCCAACGTCCTGACTTTC.

This chain joins TRBV9 and TRBJ1-3; D is unclear. Germline V CDR1 and CDR2: SGDLS, YYNGEE. V gave up 0 bases and J gave up 0 bases, with 10 bases separating them. The CDR3 spans 16 residues. CDR3 nucleotide sequence: TGTGCCAGCAGCGTAGGTCCGGGAAGCTCTGGAAACACCATATATTTT. Translating gives CASSVGPGSSGNTIYF. The complete variable domain, with remaining parts taken from reference TRBV9 and TRBJ1-3, reads DSGVTQTPKHLITATGQRVTLRCSPRSGDLSVYWYQQSLDQGLQFLIQYYNGEERAKGNILERFSAQQFPDLHSELNLSSLELGDSALYFCASSVGPGSSGNTIYFGEGSWLTVV.

This chain joins TRBV4-1 and TRBJ1-4; D is perhaps TRBD1 (6 bases). Germline-derived CDR1 and CDR2 are MGHRA and YSYEKL. V gave up 8 bases and J gave up 7 bases, with 14 bases separating them. The CDR3 consists of 13 residues. Here the CDR3 reads CASAAGVGEKLFF. CDR3 nucleotides: TGCGCCAGCGCGGCAGGGGTCGGTGAAAAACTGTTTTTT.

The chain recombines TRBV15 with TRBJ1-5; unclear D gene. This CDR3 spans 15 amino acids. Trimming cost V 0 bases and J 0 bases, with 6 bases left between them. Per the germline V gene, CDR1 is LNHNV and CDR2 is YYDKDF (reference sequence). The CDR3 sequence: CATSRDLGSNQPQHF. CDR3 DNA sequence: TGTGCCACCAGCAGAGATCTCGGTAGCAATCAGCCCCAGCATTTT.

J is TRBJ2-7 and V is TRBV4-2; a weak D match, TRBD1 (6 bases). This CDR3 spans 16 amino acids. The germline CDR1 and CDR2 sequences are LGHNA and YNFKEQ. V lost 0 bases and J lost 2, with 14 bases in between. The DNA of the CDR3 is TGTGCCAGCAGCCAAGATCCTGGGGGCCTTACCTACGAGCAGTACTTC. Translation: CASSQDPGGLTYEQYF.

This clone was detected a few times. The chain combines TRBV27 with TRBJ2-5, with 10 bases fitting TRBD2. CDR3 length: 16 amino acids. Trimming at V came to 2 bases and at J to 3 bases, leaving 6 bases not matched to a gene. Germline CDR1 reads MNHEY; CDR2 reads SMNVEV (reference sequence). CDR3 in amino acids: CASSLHSGGSKETQYF. DNA for the CDR3: TGTGCCAGCAGTTTACATAGCGGGGGGAGCAAAGAGACCCAGTACTTC.

V and J are TRBV19 and TRBJ2-3; TRBD2 agrees at 7 bases. Germline V lookup: CDR1 LNHDA, CDR2 SQIVND (reference sequence). The CDR3 sequence is 13 residues long. Germline trimming cut 10 bases from V and 5 bases from J; bases unmatched to any gene: 9. CDR3 sequence: CATAMGGLDTQYF. The CDR3 bases are TGTGCCACCGCCATGGGGGGGTTAGATACGCAGTATTTT. Combining the CDR3 with reference TRBV19 and TRBJ2-3 gives the whole variable domain DGGITQSPKYLFRKEGQNVTLSCEQNLNHDAMYWYRQDPGQGLRLIYYSQIVNDFQKGDIAEGYSVSREKKESFPLTVTSAQKNPTAFYLCATAMGGLDTQYFGPGTRLTVL.

The rearrangement joins TRBV28 to TRBJ2-7, with D uncertain. This CDR3 is built from 14 residues. Germline V CDR1 and CDR2: MDHEN, SYDVKM. Trimming removed 4 bases at V and 0 bases at J, with 10 bases between. The CDR3: CASSSRLSSYEQYF. The CDR3 coding sequence is TGTGCCAGCAGTTCTAGGTTAAGCTCCTACGAGCAGTACTTC.

This clone was detected only a few times. V and J are TRBV4-3 and TRBJ2-1; D unresolved. V was pared by 0 bases and J by 1 base, with 10 bases between. The germline CDR1 and CDR2 sequences are LGHNA and YSLEER. This CDR3 is built from 16 residues. The chain's CDR3 is CASSQDHRLSYNEQFF. CDR3 DNA sequence: TGCGCCAGCAGCCAAGATCACAGATTATCCTACAATGAGCAGTTCTTC.

The rearrangement joins TRBV6-1 to TRBJ1-3; weak D call: TRBD1 (5 bases). Deletions cut 2 bases from V and 2 bases from J, with 13 bases between. The CDR3 spans 16 residues. Looked up from germline, CDR1 is MNHNS and CDR2 is SASEGT. CDR3 DNA: TGTGCCAGCAGTGAAATAGGGACTCACGCTGGAAACACCATATATTTT. This translates into CASSEIGTHAGNTIYF.

The sample holds a few counts of this clone. The CDR3 region is CASRATDTQYF. The DNA of the CDR3 is TGTGCCAGCAGGGCAACGGATACGCAGTATTTT. V usage is TRBV6-6 and J usage is TRBJ2-3; D unresolved. The CDR3 contains 11 residues. V lost 6 bases to trimming and J lost 6 bases, with 7 bases between them. CDR1 MNHNY and CDR2 SVGAGI come from the germline V gene (reference sequence).

This sequence joins TRBV7-2 and TRBJ2-7, with 8 bases matching TRBD2. Trimming removed 5 bases from V and 2 bases from J; junction bases left unmatched: 5. The CDR3 length is 14 residues. The germline CDR1 and CDR2 sequences are SGHTA and FQGNSA. This chain's CDR3 is CASSALAGAYEQYF. CDR3 sequence (DNA): TGTGCCAGCAGCGCCCTAGCGGGTGCCTACGAGCAGTACTTC.

This chain joins TRBV28 and TRBJ1-5, with a weak D call TRBD1 (6 bases). Trimming pared 4 bases from V and 2 bases from J, leaving 12 bases between. The CDR3 spans 15 residues. CDR1 is MDHEN and CDR2 is SYDVKM in the germline V gene. CDR3 coding DNA: TGTGCCAGCAGTTCTAGGCCAGGGGGCAATCAGCCCCAGCATTTT. Translated, it gives CASSSRPGGNQPQHF.

This chain connects TRBV7-6 to TRBJ2-2; 10 positions match TRBD2. Germline-derived CDR1 and CDR2 are SGHVS and FNYEAQ. V lost 5 bases, J lost 7 bases, and 10 bases stayed unmatched. The CDR3 covers 16 residues. CDR3 DNA sequence: TGTGCCAGCAGCCTAGGGGCTAGCGGGGGACACGGGGAGCTGTTTTTT. Encoded protein: CASSLGASGGHGELFF.

This chain uses TRBV5-4 with TRBJ2-2, with a tentative D call TRBD2 (5 bases). Per germline, CDR1 SGHNT and CDR2 YYREEE (reference sequence). V was cut by 3 bases and J by 5 bases, with 14 bases left in between. The CDR3 consists of 15 residues. In nucleotides, the CDR3 is TGTGCCAGCAGCTCCTCCAGTAGGGAGACCGGGGAGCTGTTTTTT. Its translation: CASSSSSRETGELFF.

The chain recombines TRBV5-4 with TRBJ2-7, with D hard to call. This CDR3 has 11 amino acids. Germline CDR1 reads SGHNT; CDR2 reads YYREEE (reference sequence). Trimming removed 2 bases at V and 6 bases at J, with 6 bases between. This CDR3 is CASSLAAEQYF. DNA of the CDR3: TGTGCCAGCAGCTTAGCCGCCGAGCAGTACTTC.

This sequence joins TRBV5-1 and TRBJ1-1; the match to TRBD1 covers 10 bases. CDR1 is SGHRS, CDR2 YFSETQ, per germline. V was clipped by 3 bases and J by 6 bases; unmatched bases: 5. CDR3 length: 14 residues. The CDR3 DNA is TGCGCCAGCAGCTCCGGGACAGGGGCATCTGAAGCTTTCTTT. Protein: CASSSGTGASEAFF.